One and the same sample provided the 6 T cell receptor beta chains below, sequenced in a study of blood T cells in healthy people across ages. PCR was performed a second time for about 6 to 11 cycles using a sample-barcoded 5' primer and a J-beta primer mix. TCRdb fed the 5' RACE reads into MiXCR, producing one record per CDR3 protein. The sample holds 650,000 or so distinct CDR3 sequences, 45% to 60% seen once. Sequencing was carried out using blood. The source is a woman of 80 years or more in good health.

This clonotype was observed at least ten times. The rearrangement joins TRBV12-3 or TRBV12-4 to TRBJ2-7; 9 bases fit TRBD1. V was pared by 2 bases and J by 6 bases, with 11 bases of the junction left unmatched. The CDR3 is made up of 16 amino acids. CDR3 protein: CASSLTAGTGYSEQYF. DNA of the CDR3: TGTGCCAGCAGTTTAACCGCCGGGACAGGGTATTCCGAGCAGTACTTC.

This clonotype was counted a few times. This chain joins TRBV6-2 or TRBV6-3 and TRBJ1-1; D remains unclear. From germline, CDR1 is MNHEY and CDR2 SVGEGT. This CDR3 region has 13 residues. Trimming stripped 11 bases from V and 3 bases from J, with 16 bases between. The CDR3 region is CAAAWSRYTEAFF. The DNA for the CDR3 is TGTGCCGCCGCTTGGAGTCGGTACACTGAAGCTTTCTTT.

This clonotype showed up just a few times. The J gene is TRBJ2-3, the V gene TRBV4-2, with 7 nucleotides matching TRBD1. Germline V gene data show CDR1 as LGHNA and CDR2 as YNFKEQ. Trimming cost V 1 base and J 0 bases; bases outside gene matches: 10. The CDR3 covers 18 residues. CDR3 protein: CASSQVLTGDGSTDTQYF. The CDR3 bases are TGTGCCAGCAGCCAAGTCCTCACAGGGGATGGGAGCACAGATACGCAGTATTTT.

This clonotype was seen many times. The chain employs TRBV12-3 or TRBV12-4 and TRBJ1-5, with TRBD1 as a possible D gene (5 bases). The length of the CDR3 is 15 residues. The V and J ends lost 2 bases and 6 bases respectively, with 14 bases between them. This CDR3 is CASSLRGRASQPQHF. CDR3 nucleotide sequence: TGTGCCAGCAGTTTACGAGGCAGGGCGTCTCAGCCCCAGCATTTT.

The rearrangement uses TRBV3-1 and TRBJ2-1, with 7 nucleotides matching TRBD2. The germline gives CDR1 LGHDT, CDR2 YNNKEL (reference sequence). V shed 1 base and J 7 bases; nucleotides not matched to a gene: 7. This CDR3 comprises 15 residues. CDR3 in DNA: TGTGCCAGCAGCCAAGTCGGGGGAGGGTCGAATGAGCAGTTCTTC. Translating gives CASSQVGGGSNEQFF.

The chain links TRBV28 to TRBJ2-1; 13 nucleotides agree with TRBD2. J lost 14 bases, V lost 5 bases, and 9 bases had no gene match. Germline CDR1 is MDHEN and CDR2 is SYDVKM. This CDR3 is 14 amino acids long. The CDR3 nucleotides read TGTGCCAGCAGTCCGACCGGGACTAGCGGGATTAAGTTCTTC. Residues: CASSPTGTSGIKFF.